The rows below give T cell receptor beta chains drawn from one sample of a study of a mutant IDH1 vaccine in newly diagnosed glioma. Clones were sequenced by immunoSEQ multiplex PCR, and TCRdb holds only the in-frame ones, with some missing. The sample has around 100,000 clones; 85% to 90% are singletons. No antigen has been assigned to these receptors. The sequenced sample was PBMCs, obtained from a glioma patient whose treatment included an IDH1 peptide vaccine. These receptors all come from a woman aged 45-65 years with glioma. CDR3s include the opening cysteine and the closing phenylalanine or tryptophan. A D gene is named only where the DNA matches it firmly. Rows give clone size only sometimes, using once, few, many, or a class for an expanded clone.

clone_size d_call j_call v_call cdr3_nt cdr3_aa
. . TRBJ2-3 TRBV7-9 TGTGCCAGCACCCCAAGCGGGAGCACAGATACGCAGTATTTT CASTPSGSTDTQYF
. TRBD1 TRBJ1-1 TRBV18 TGTGCCAGCTCACCGACAGGGGGGAACACTGAAGCTTTCTTT CASSPTGGNTEAFF
. TRBD2 TRBJ2-5 TRBV4-1 TGCGCCAGCAGCCCTATTACTAGCGGGCCAGCCCAAGAGACCCAGTACTTC CASSPITSGPAQETQYF
. TRBD1 TRBJ2-5 TRBV5-1 TGCGCCAGCAGCGCCGGACAGGGGATTCAAGAGACCCAGTACTTC CASSAGQGIQETQYF
. . TRBJ1-2 TRBV5-6 TGTGCCAGCAGCACTCCCTGGGGGTACTATGGCTACACCTTC CASSTPWGYYGYTF
. TRBD1 TRBJ2-6 TRBV4-1 TGCGCCAGCAGCCATCGACAGGGGGCCGTATCTGGGGCCAACGTCCTGACTTTC CASSHRQGAVSGANVLTF
. . TRBJ2-2 TRBV5-1 TGCGCCAGCAGTCTAATTCCGAACACCGGGGAGCTGTTTTTT CASSLIPNTGELFF
. TRBD2 TRBJ2-7 TRBV11-3 TGTGCCAGCAGACCCCGACTAGCGGAATACTACGAGCAGTACTTC CASRPRLAEYYEQYF
. . TRBJ2-5 TRBV10-2 TGCGCCAGCAGTGTACCGGGGGTCCAAGAGACCCAGTACTTC CASSVPGVQETQYF
. . TRBJ1-2 TRBV30 TGTGCCTGGAGTAGAACGGACGGAAACTATGGCTACACCTTC CAWSRTDGNYGYTF
. . TRBJ2-6 TRBV11-2 TGTGCCAGCAGCTTGCGGACACCTAACTCTGGGGCCAACGTCCTGACTTTC CASSLRTPNSGANVLTF
. . TRBJ2-2 TRBV7-6 TGTGCCAGCAGCTTACAGGGGACCACCGGGGAGCTGTTTTTT CASSLQGTTGELFF
. TRBD2 TRBJ2-7 TRBV7-2 TGTGCCAGCAGCTTATACGCTAGCGGACCCTACGAGCAGTACTTC CASSLYASGPYEQYF
. . TRBJ2-5 TRBV28 TGTGCCAGCAGCTATCCCGGGACCAAAGGAGGGACCCAGTACTTC CASSYPGTKGGTQYF
. . TRBJ2-3 TRBV27 TGTGCCAGCAGGCGGAGAGCAGATACGCAGTATTTT CASRRRADTQYF
. TRBD1 TRBJ2-7 TRBV5-4 TGTGCCAGCAGCTTGGGCCCGGGACAGGGGCCCTACGAGCAGTACTTC CASSLGPGQGPYEQYF
. TRBD1 TRBJ1-1 TRBV5-1 TGCGCCAGCAGCACCTACAGGGGAAGGAACACTGAAGCTTTCTTT CASSTYRGRNTEAFF
. TRBD1 TRBJ2-5 TRBV14 TGTGCCAGCAGCGAAGTAAGGGGGCCCCAGTACTTC CASSEVRGPQYF
. . TRBJ1-5 TRBV19 TGTGCCAGTAGTACAGGCGCAGGGCCCCAGCATTTT CASSTGAGPQHF
. TRBD2 TRBJ2-1 TRBV7-2 TGTGCCAGCAGCTTACATGGGCGACTAGCGGGAGGTGGAGAGCAGTTCTTC CASSLHGRLAGGGEQFF
. TRBD1 TRBJ2-7 TRBV13 TGTGCCAGCAGCACTACGGGACAGGGAAATAAGCAGTACTTC CASSTTGQGNKQYF
. TRBD1 TRBJ1-5 TRBV4-1 TGCGCCAGCAGCCGCCCGGGACAGCCTAGCAATCAGCCCCAGCATTTT CASSRPGQPSNQPQHF
. TRBD1 TRBJ1-4 TRBV7-9 TGTGCCAGCAGCTACGGACAGGGTCTTGAAAAACTGTTTTTT CASSYGQGLEKLFF
. TRBD2 TRBJ2-2 TRBV30 TGTGCCTGGAGTGATTGGGCTAGCGGGAGGGGGGAGCTGTTTTTT CAWSDWASGRGELFF
. TRBD2 TRBJ2-1 TRBV5-1 TGCGCCAGCAGCCCCACCGGGACTAGCAATGAGCAGTTCTTC CASSPTGTSNEQFF
. TRBD1 TRBJ2-5 TRBV18 TGTGCCAGCTCACGGGGGACAGGGTACCAAGAGACCCAGTACTTC CASSRGTGYQETQYF
once . TRBJ2-7 TRBV6-5 TGTGCCAGCAGTTACGTTGTGGGGCACACCTACGAGCAGTACTTC CASSYVVGHTYEQYF
. . TRBJ1-5 TRBV28 TGTGCCAGCAGCCGGGATAGCAATCAGCCCCAGCATTTT CASSRDSNQPQHF
. . TRBJ2-1 TRBV6-5 TGTGCCAGCAGTTACAACGGAAGAGAGCAGTTCTTC CASSYNGREQFF
. . TRBJ1-3 TRBV27 TGTGCCAGCAGTCAATCTCGAGTCGCTGGAAACACCATATATTTT CASSQSRVAGNTIYF
. . TRBJ2-1 TRBV5-1 TGCGCCAGCAGCTCCGGAAACAGTTACAATGAGCAGTTCTTC CASSSGNSYNEQFF
once . TRBJ1-2 TRBV27 TGTGCCAGCGGAACCACCGGGACGGGGGTGGACTATGGCTACACCTTC CASGTTGTGVDYGYTF
. . TRBJ2-1 TRBV5-1 TGCGCCAGCAGTCCTCCCGCCACCTACAATGAGCAGTTCTTC CASSPPATYNEQFF
. . TRBJ1-2 TRBV15 TGTGCCACCAGCATGGGGGCTGGGGCTGGCTACACCTTC CATSMGAGAGYTF